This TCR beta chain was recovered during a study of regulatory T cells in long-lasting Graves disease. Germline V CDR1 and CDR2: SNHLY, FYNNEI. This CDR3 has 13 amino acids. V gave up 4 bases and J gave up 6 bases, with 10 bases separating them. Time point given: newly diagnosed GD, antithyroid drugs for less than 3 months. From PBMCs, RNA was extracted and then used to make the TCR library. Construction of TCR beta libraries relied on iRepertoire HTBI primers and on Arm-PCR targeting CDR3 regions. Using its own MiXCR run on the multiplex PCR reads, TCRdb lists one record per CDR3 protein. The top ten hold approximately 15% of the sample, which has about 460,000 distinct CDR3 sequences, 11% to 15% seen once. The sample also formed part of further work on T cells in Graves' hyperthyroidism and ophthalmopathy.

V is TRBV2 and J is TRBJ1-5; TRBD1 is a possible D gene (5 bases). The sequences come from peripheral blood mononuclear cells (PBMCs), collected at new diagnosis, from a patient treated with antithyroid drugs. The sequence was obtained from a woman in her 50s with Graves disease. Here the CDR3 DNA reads TGTGCCAGCAGTGGAGGGGAGGGTCAGCCCCAGCATTTT. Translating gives CASSGGEGQPQHF.